These T cell receptor beta chains were read from a single sample in a study of cytomegalovirus exposure and HLA in healthy donors. Profiling relied on immunoSEQ multiplex PCR, and the TCRdb table lists in-frame clones only, not all of them. The repertoire has roughly 93,000 clones, approximately 80% of them found once; the top ten carry around 2.9%. The sequenced material came from PBMCs. These receptors all come from a middle-aged man in good health and CMV-seronegative. Each CDR3 is given with its conserved first and last residue. The D gene is left open where the match is weak. Rows give clone size only sometimes, using once, few, many, or a class for an expanded clone.

TRBJ2-3 | NA | 18 | TRBV4-2 | NA | CASSQRPRGGGGTDTQYF | TGTGCCAGCAGCCAACGCCCCCGCGGCGGGGGCGGCACAGATACGCAGTATTTT
TRBJ2-7 | TRBD1 | 15 | TRBV7-2 | NA | CASSRPGQGVYEQYF | TGTGCCAGCAGCCGTCCGGGACAGGGAGTTTACGAGCAGTACTTC
TRBJ1-1 | NA | 12 | TRBV7-9 | NA | CASSTGNTEAFF | TGTGCCAGCAGCACAGGTAACACTGAAGCTTTCTTT
TRBJ1-1 | NA | 14 | TRBV27 | NA | CASSLSGRNTEAFF | TGTGCCAGCAGTTTATCGGGCAGAAACACTGAAGCTTTCTTT
TRBJ1-1 | NA | 12 | TRBV5-1 | NA | CASSLGATEAFF | TGCGCCAGCAGCTTGGGGGCGACTGAAGCTTTCTTT
TRBJ1-6 | NA | 13 | TRBV2 | NA | CASRGMGDSPLHF | TGTGCCAGCAGGGGCATGGGTGATTCACCCCTCCACTTT
TRBJ2-2 | NA | 17 | TRBV23-1 | NA | CASSPKRRQGGTGELFF | TGCGCCAGCAGCCCGAAGAGGAGACAGGGAGGCACCGGGGAGCTGTTTTTT
TRBJ2-2 | NA | 16 | TRBV7-3 | NA | CASSLFGTLNTGELFF | TGTGCCAGCAGCTTATTTGGGACTTTGAACACCGGGGAGCTGTTTTTT
TRBJ1-1 | TRBD1 | 16 | TRBV30 | NA | CALNLRTGYLNTEAFF | TGTGCCTTGAACCTCCGGACAGGGTATTTGAACACTGAAGCTTTCTTT
TRBJ1-2 | NA | 18 | TRBV19 | NA | CASSIERTGVRDVYGYTF | TGTGCCAGTAGTATAGAAAGGACGGGGGTGAGGGACGTTTATGGCTACACCTTC
TRBJ2-5 | NA | 16 | TRBV4-3 | once | CASSQEAPGSGETQYF | TGCGCCAGCAGCCAAGAAGCCCCCGGGTCTGGCGAGACCCAGTACTTC
TRBJ1-3 | NA | 17 | TRBV5-1 | NA | CASSGGQGFISGNTIYF | TGCGCCAGCAGCGGTGGGCAGGGGTTCATTTCTGGAAACACCATATATTTT
TRBJ2-3 | NA | 16 | TRBV6-1 | NA | CASSEAWGDLTDTQYF | TGTGCCAGCAGTGAAGCATGGGGGGACCTCACAGATACGCAGTATTTT
TRBJ1-5 | NA | 14 | TRBV4-2 | NA | CASSQGGAGEPQHF | TGTGCCAGCAGCCAAGGTGGGGCTGGGGAGCCCCAGCATTTT
TRBJ2-7 | TRBD1 | 13 | TRBV4-3 | few | CASSQRDRVEQYF | TGCGCCAGCAGCCAACGGGACAGGGTCGAGCAGTACTTC
TRBJ1-2 | TRBD1 | 12 | TRBV30 | once | CACGQGVVGYTF | TGTGCCTGCGGACAGGGGGTAGTTGGCTACACCTTC
TRBJ2-1 | NA | 13 | TRBV29-1 | NA | CSVRRTGYNEQFF | TGCAGCGTTCGCCGGACTGGCTACAATGAGCAGTTCTTC
TRBJ2-3 | TRBD2 | 17 | TRBV7-2 | NA | CASSLVSGGASTDTQYF | TGTGCCAGCAGCTTAGTTAGCGGGGGGGCAAGCACAGATACGCAGTATTTT
TRBJ2-6 | NA | 16 | TRBV18 | NA | CASSPPAGKGANVLTF | TGTGCCAGCTCACCACCCGCAGGCAAGGGGGCCAACGTCCTGACTTTC
TRBJ1-5 | NA | 13 | TRBV5-3 | NA | CARSYRGNQPQHF | TGTGCCAGAAGCTACAGGGGCAATCAGCCCCAGCATTTT
TRBJ2-7 | TRBD1 | 16 | TRBV5-4 | NA | CASTPTGTGVTYEQYF | TGTGCCAGCACCCCGACCGGGACAGGGGTTACCTACGAGCAGTACTTC
TRBJ1-2 | NA | 13 | TRBV10-3 | NA | CAISESSSAGYTF | TGTGCCATCAGTGAGTCTAGTAGCGCTGGCTACACCTTC
TRBJ2-7 | TRBD2 | 16 | TRBV4-3 | few | CASSHELAGASYEQYF | TGCGCCAGCAGCCACGAACTAGCGGGGGCCTCCTACGAGCAGTACTTC
TRBJ1-1 | NA | 13 | TRBV5-6 | few | CASSLGGPTEAFF | TGTGCCAGCAGCTTGGGGGGCCCCACTGAAGCTTTCTTT
TRBJ2-7 | TRBD1 | 17 | TRBV11-2 | NA | CASSLRAGGALNYEQYF | TGTGCCAGCAGCTTAAGGGCAGGGGGCGCTTTAAACTACGAGCAGTACTTC
TRBJ2-7 | TRBD1 | 15 | TRBV28 | NA | CASSPPGDRAYEQYF | TGTGCCAGCAGTCCTCCAGGGGACAGGGCTTACGAGCAGTACTTC
TRBJ1-1 | TRBD1 | 12 | TRBV28 | NA | CASTTVQGWAFF | TGTGCCAGCACAACCGTACAGGGGTGGGCTTTCTTT
TRBJ2-2 | TRBD2 | 16 | TRBV4-2 | NA | CASSLNSGGDTGELFF | TGTGCCAGCAGCCTAAATAGCGGGGGGGACACCGGGGAGCTGTTTTTT
TRBJ2-7 | TRBD2 | 13 | TRBV7-2 | NA | CASSETRGAEQYF | TGTGCCAGCAGCGAAACGCGGGGGGCCGAGCAGTACTTC
TRBJ2-7 | NA | 13 | TRBV6-1 | NA | CASSEFSVYEQYF | TGTGCCAGCAGTGAATTCTCTGTATACGAGCAGTACTTC
TRBJ2-1 | TRBD1 | 15 | TRBV6-4 | NA | CASSVRTGGYNEQFF | TGTGCCAGCAGTGTACGGACAGGGGGCTACAATGAGCAGTTCTTC
TRBJ2-5 | NA | 13 | TRBV30 | once | CAWTVGREVTQYF | TGTGCCTGGACGGTAGGCAGGGAGGTGACCCAGTACTTC
TRBJ2-7 | TRBD1 | 15 | TRBV19 | NA | CASSILMTGAYEQYF | TGTGCCAGTAGTATTTTAATGACAGGGGCCTACGAGCAGTACTTC
TRBJ2-5 | NA | 12 | TRBV10-3 | NA | CAIGRGRETQYF | TGTGCCATCGGGCGGGGGCGCGAGACCCAGTACTTC
TRBJ2-4 | NA | 13 | TRBV5-1 | NA | CASSWDTKNIQYF | TGCGCCAGCAGCTGGGACACGAAAAACATTCAGTACTTC
TRBJ1-5 | TRBD1 | 16 | TRBV2 | NA | CASKGQLPDSNQPQNF | TGTGCCAGCAAGGGACAGCTCCCCGATAGCAATCAGCCCCAGAATTTT
TRBJ1-2 | NA | 14 | TRBV28 | NA | CASSLSDSLYGYTF | TGTGCCAGCAGTTTATCGGACAGCTTATATGGCTACACCTTC
TRBJ1-4 | NA | 16 | TRBV4-2 | NA | CASSQDQARRNEKLFF | TGTGCCAGCAGCCAGGATCAGGCGCGAAGGAATGAAAAACTGTTTTTT
TRBJ2-7 | NA | 13 | TRBV4-3 | NA | CASSQDSSREQYF | TGCGCCAGCAGCCAAGACTCCTCGAGGGAGCAGTACTTC
TRBJ1-3 | TRBD1 | 17 | TRBV5-4 | NA | CASSSGQGTSSGNTIYF | TGTGCCAGCAGCTCCGGACAGGGTACTAGCTCTGGAAACACCATATATTTT
TRBJ2-1 | TRBD2 | 16 | TRBV27 | NA | CASSLGSGGARDEQFF | TGTGCCAGCAGTTTGGGTAGCGGGGGGGCCAGGGATGAGCAGTTCTTC
TRBJ1-5 | NA | 17 | TRBV4-1 | NA | CASSPPPGGDRNQPQHF | TGCGCCAGCAGCCCCCCGCCCGGAGGGGATCGCAATCAGCCCCAGCATTTT
TRBJ2-7 | NA | 14 | TRBV28 | NA | CASSFWSNRVEQYF | TGTGCCAGCAGTTTTTGGTCAAATCGGGTCGAGCAGTACTTC
TRBJ2-7 | NA | 16 | TRBV19 | NA | CASSIRQDGDLGEQYF | TGTGCCAGTAGTATACGCCAGGACGGGGATCTGGGGGAGCAGTACTTC
TRBJ1-3 | NA | 15 | TRBV12-5 | NA | CASGLASGQGNTIYF | TGTGCTAGTGGTTTGGCTTCGGGACAAGGAAACACCATATATTTT